The rows below give T cell receptor beta chains drawn from one sample of a study of cytomegalovirus exposure and HLA in healthy donors. The method was immunoSEQ multiplex PCR; TCRdb's version includes in-frame clones alone and lacks a portion of them. The data show 130,000 to 150,000 clones, with 50% to 75% seen just once and less than 3.5% held by the top ten. The specimen sequenced was PBMCs. These receptors all stem from a woman in her twenties or thirties in good health and CMV-seropositive. The CDR3 runs from the conserved cysteine through the conserved F or W. D genes are given only for firm matches. Clone size appears in some rows only: once, few, many, or a class for an expanded clone.

CDR3aa	CDR3nt	abundance	j_gene	v_gene	d_gene	len
CASSYPVGMSSEEEKLFF	TGTGCCAGCAGTTACCCCGTAGGTATGTCCTCGGAGGAAGAAAAACTGTTTTTT	few	TRBJ1-4	TRBV28	.	18
CASSSNRQETQYF	TGTGCCAGCAGTTCAAATAGACAAGAGACCCAGTACTTC	once	TRBJ2-5	TRBV6-1	.	13
CASSYRGGAVETQYF	TGTGCCAGCAGTTACAGGGGGGGGGCGGTGGAGACCCAGTACTTC	.	TRBJ2-5	TRBV6-6	.	15
CASSLGGNLGGYTF	TGCGCCAGCAGCTTGGGAGGGAACTTGGGTGGCTACACCTTC	.	TRBJ1-2	TRBV5-1	.	14
CAISMSYEQFF	TGTGCCATCAGTATGTCTTATGAGCAGTTCTTC	.	TRBJ2-1	TRBV10-3	.	11
CASSSQGQMNTEAFF	TGTGCCAGCAGCTCACAGGGACAAATGAACACTGAAGCTTTCTTT	.	TRBJ1-1	TRBV6-5	.	15
CASSGGTGRATNEKLFF	TGTGCCAGCAGCGGGGGGACAGGGCGGGCAACTAATGAAAAACTGTTTTTT	.	TRBJ1-4	TRBV5-5	TRBD1	17
CASSLLQSSGANVLTF	TGTGCCAGCAGCTTATTACAGAGCTCTGGGGCCAACGTCCTGACTTTC	few	TRBJ2-6	TRBV7-8	.	16
CASSLAGGPETQYF	TGTGCCAGCAGTCTAGCGGGGGGGCCAGAGACCCAGTACTTC	.	TRBJ2-5	TRBV28	TRBD2	14
CASSKTIAEQFF	TGTGCCAGCAGTAAAACTATCGCTGAGCAGTTCTTC	once	TRBJ2-1	TRBV27	.	12
CASSTGSQPQHF	TGTGCCAGCAGTACAGGGTCCCAGCCCCAGCATTTT	few	TRBJ1-5	TRBV28	.	12
CASSMGGLTEAFF	TGTGCCAGTAGTATGGGGGGTTTGACTGAAGCTTTCTTT	.	TRBJ1-1	TRBV19	.	13
CASSLGQGAGETQYF	TGTGCCAGCAGCCTTGGCCAGGGGGCGGGAGAGACCCAGTACTTC	.	TRBJ2-5	TRBV7-2	TRBD1	15
CASSIGWGGNTDTQYF	TGTGCCAGTAGTATTGGGTGGGGGGGGAACACAGATACGCAGTATTTT	.	TRBJ2-3	TRBV19	TRBD2	16
CASSWGGAFSDYGYTF	TGTGCCAGCAGTTGGGGAGGGGCTTTCTCGGACTATGGCTACACCTTC	.	TRBJ1-2	TRBV2	.	16
CASSAGGPAGVETQYF	TGTGCCAGCAGCGCGGGGGGACCCGCAGGGGTAGAGACCCAGTACTTC	.	TRBJ2-5	TRBV9	.	16
CASSLSSYGTEAFF	TGTGCCAGTAGCCTTTCTAGTTATGGGACTGAAGCTTTCTTT	few	TRBJ1-1	TRBV19	.	14
CARLAGTEAFF	TGTGCCAGGCTCGCCGGCACTGAAGCTTTCTTT	few	TRBJ1-1	TRBV2	.	11
CASSRGAQETQYF	TGTGCCAGCAGCCGGGGGGCCCAAGAGACCCAGTACTTC	.	TRBJ2-5	TRBV7-3	.	13
CASSPGWRGYGYTF	TGTGCCAGCTCACCAGGGTGGAGGGGCTATGGCTACACCTTC	once	TRBJ1-2	TRBV18	.	14
CASSHPGTGTYEQYF	TGCGCCAGCAGCCACCCCGGGACAGGGACCTACGAGCAGTACTTC	.	TRBJ2-7	TRBV4-1	TRBD1	15
CASSHDRNTGELFF	TGTGCCAGCAGTCATGACAGGAACACCGGGGAGCTGTTTTTT	few	TRBJ2-2	TRBV11-3	.	14
CASSEVGRGGREEQFF	TGTGCCAGCAGTGAAGTGGGGCGGGGGGGCCGTGAAGAGCAGTTCTTC	.	TRBJ2-1	TRBV2	TRBD2	16
CASSLDLGGYTF	TGCGCCAGCAGCTTAGACTTAGGTGGCTACACCTTC	.	TRBJ1-2	TRBV5-1	.	12
CATSRVLVNPNTEAFF	TGTGCCACCAGCAGAGTACTGGTCAATCCGAACACTGAAGCTTTCTTT	once	TRBJ1-1	TRBV15	.	16
CAFLFQGAKSEQFF	TGTGCCTTTTTATTTCAGGGGGCGAAGAGTGAGCAGTTCTTC	.	TRBJ2-1	TRBV30	TRBD1	14
CASSYPRQANTEAFF	TGTGCCAGCAGTTACCCGAGACAGGCAAACACTGAAGCTTTCTTT	.	TRBJ1-1	TRBV6-6	.	15
CASSLRQYGYTF	TGTGCCAGCAGCCTTCGTCAGTATGGCTACACCTTC	.	TRBJ1-2	TRBV28	.	12
CASSDPQESLAKNIQYF	TGTGCCAGCAGCGACCCACAGGAAAGTCTAGCCAAAAACATTCAGTACTTC	once	TRBJ2-4	TRBV21-1	.	17
CASSTTGGGGYTF	TGTGCCAGCAGCACGACAGGGGGTGGCGGCTACACCTTC	.	TRBJ1-2	TRBV2	TRBD1	13
CASSSDRWAEAFF	TGTGCCAGCAGCTCGGACAGGTGGGCTGAAGCTTTCTTT	.	TRBJ1-1	TRBV11-3	TRBD1	13
CASSANTGLAYGYTF	TGTGCCAGCAGCGCAAACACAGGGCTTGCCTATGGCTACACCTTC	.	TRBJ1-2	TRBV7-9	.	15
CASWAGVSGEQFF	TGTGCCAGCTGGGCGGGGGTTTCTGGGGAGCAGTTCTTC	once	TRBJ2-1	TRBV7-2	TRBD2	13
CASRRDRGTEAFF	TGTGCCAGCAGAAGGGACAGGGGGACTGAAGCTTTCTTT	.	TRBJ1-1	TRBV5-4	TRBD1	13
CASHQGSAYNEQFF	TGTGCCAGCCATCAGGGGAGCGCGTACAATGAGCAGTTCTTC	.	TRBJ2-1	TRBV27	.	14
CASSLTQLTEAFF	TGTGCCAGCAGTTTAACACAGCTCACTGAAGCTTTCTTT	.	TRBJ1-1	TRBV28	.	13
CASSDSGDSPLHF	TGTGCCAGCAGCGACAGTGGGGATTCACCCCTCCACTTT	once	TRBJ1-6	TRBV27	.	13
CASSPIQGGEAFF	TGTGCCAGCAGCCCGATCCAGGGGGGTGAAGCTTTCTTT	.	TRBJ1-1	TRBV13	TRBD1	13
CASNAGGGYGYTF	TGTGCCAGCAATGCCGGGGGTGGCTATGGCTACACCTTC	.	TRBJ1-2	TRBV2	.	13
CATSMAVGEQYF	TGTGCCACCAGCATGGCGGTCGGGGAGCAGTACTTC	.	TRBJ2-7	TRBV15	.	12
CAWALGQGGQYF	TGTGCCTGGGCCCTGGGACAGGGAGGGCAGTACTTC	.	TRBJ2-7	TRBV30	TRBD1	12
CASSQEWAGVIEAFF	TGCGCCAGCAGCCAAGAATGGGCAGGGGTTATTGAAGCTTTCTTT	.	TRBJ1-1	TRBV4-1	.	15
CASSLTGVGNTIYF	TGTGCCAGCAGCTTGACAGGTGTCGGAAACACCATATATTTT	few	TRBJ1-3	TRBV13	.	14
CASSTPGQTNYGYTF	TGTGCCAGCAGCACGCCGGGACAGACTAACTATGGCTACACCTTC	.	TRBJ1-2	TRBV5-6	TRBD1	15
CAWSGGHNINQPQHF	TGTGCCTGGAGCGGAGGGCATAACATCAATCAGCCCCAGCATTTT	.	TRBJ1-5	TRBV30	.	15
CASSQGQPRYGYTF	TGTGCCAGCAGTCAAGGACAGCCACGCTATGGCTACACCTTC	.	TRBJ1-2	TRBV5-6	.	14
CASGPEGYPSTDMQYF	TGCGCCAGCGGTCCTGAAGGATACCCTAGCACAGATATGCAGTATTTT	.	TRBJ2-3	TRBV23-1	.	16
CASSPDRVKETQYF	TGTGCCAGCAGCCCGGACAGGGTTAAGGAGACCCAGTACTTC	.	TRBJ2-5	TRBV2	TRBD1	14
CASSLSGGSGNTIYF	TGTGCCAGCAGTTTATCGGGGGGCTCTGGAAACACCATATATTTT	.	TRBJ1-3	TRBV27	.	15
CASSPLKPLGGNQPQHF	TGTGCCAGCTCACCACTTAAGCCACTCGGAGGCAATCAGCCCCAGCATTTT	.	TRBJ1-5	TRBV18	.	17
CASSIGTGQNTEAFF	TGCGCCAGCAGCATAGGGACAGGACAGAACACTGAAGCTTTCTTT	few	TRBJ1-1	TRBV5-1	TRBD1	15
CASRGRQGAPSTDTQYF	TGTGCCAGCAGGGGGCGACAGGGGGCTCCTAGCACAGATACGCAGTATTTT	.	TRBJ2-3	TRBV7-9	TRBD1	17
CASRGGQGAREQYF	TGTGCCAGCAGGGGGGGTCAGGGGGCACGGGAGCAGTACTTC	.	TRBJ2-7	TRBV5-6	TRBD1	14
CASSRYQQGNNGYTF	TGTGCCAGCAGCCGATATCAGCAGGGTAATAATGGCTACACCTTC	.	TRBJ1-2	TRBV7-2	.	15
CASSNRDRVISTGELFF	TGCGCCAGCAGCAACCGGGACAGGGTAATCAGCACCGGGGAGCTGTTTTTT	.	TRBJ2-2	TRBV10-1	TRBD1	17
CASTYSPGGSYNSPLHF	TGTGCCAGCACCTATTCTCCAGGGGGCTCCTATAATTCACCCCTCCACTTT	.	TRBJ1-6	TRBV4-2	TRBD1	17
CATRGGRDRGNQETQYF	TGTGCCACCAGAGGCGGACGGGACAGGGGAAACCAAGAGACCCAGTACTTC	few	TRBJ2-5	TRBV15	TRBD1	17
CASSLGQGLYEQYF	TGTGCCAGCAGTTTGGGTCAGGGATTATACGAGCAGTACTTC	.	TRBJ2-7	TRBV27	.	14